This is a list of T cell receptor beta chains from one sample in a study of beta chain features in type 1 diabetes. Repertoires were generated with immunoSEQ multiplex PCR, while TCRdb's copy carries only in-frame clones and drops some. The repertoire has around 320,000 clones, 14% of them found once; the top ten carry 6.7%. The material sequenced was central memory CD4+ T cells from blood. These receptors all come from a young man in good health. Both conserved end residues are trimmed from each CDR3. The D gene is left open where the match is weak.

D gene	V gene	J gene	CDR3 protein
.	TRBV28	TRBJ2-5	ASQKRTEQY
.	TRBV14	TRBJ2-3	ASSPVGGGNTQY
TRBD2	TRBV4-2	TRBJ2-3	ASSQGLAGVHSDTQY
TRBD1	TRBV7-6	TRBJ2-3	ASSAGGGTQY
TRBD2	TRBV7-9	TRBJ2-3	ASSPGLAVDTQY
.	TRBV11-2	TRBJ2-5	ASSLGDQETQY
.	TRBV7-9	TRBJ2-7	ASSRVAYEQY
.	TRBV6-5	TRBJ2-7	ASSSRVGGSYEQY
.	TRBV5-4	TRBJ2-1	ASSSGEFSYNEQF
.	TRBV7-2	TRBJ1-5	ASSLDFGQPQH
TRBD2	TRBV5-4	TRBJ2-5	ASSPLAGLQETQY
.	TRBV5-4	TRBJ2-1	ASSQGLVVNEQF
TRBD2	TRBV18	TRBJ2-3	ASSPPSAGGLTDTQY
TRBD1	TRBV9	TRBJ2-4	ASSVEGGGTGSKNIQY
TRBD1	TRBV7-2	TRBJ2-5	ASRSTGYTQY
.	TRBV9	TRBJ2-1	ASSPYQGSYNEQF
.	TRBV27	TRBJ1-3	ASLLSHPGGNTIY
.	TRBV7-2	TRBJ2-1	ASSSYYGEQF
.	TRBV7-2	TRBJ1-2	ASSAKRGTAGYT
.	TRBV12-5	TRBJ2-1	AIRNRNEQF
TRBD1	TRBV6-6	TRBJ1-2	ASSTSGQGYYGYT
.	TRBV30	TRBJ1-4	AFSRGQNEKLF
.	TRBV30	TRBJ1-2	AWGRRYGYT
TRBD2	TRBV5-1	TRBJ2-6	ASSSRTSGSGANVLT
.	TRBV5-6	TRBJ1-1	ASSFRTTTNTEAF
.	TRBV11-2	TRBJ2-7	ASSLTVLWEQY
.	TRBV4-1	TRBJ2-3	ASSQRALDTQY